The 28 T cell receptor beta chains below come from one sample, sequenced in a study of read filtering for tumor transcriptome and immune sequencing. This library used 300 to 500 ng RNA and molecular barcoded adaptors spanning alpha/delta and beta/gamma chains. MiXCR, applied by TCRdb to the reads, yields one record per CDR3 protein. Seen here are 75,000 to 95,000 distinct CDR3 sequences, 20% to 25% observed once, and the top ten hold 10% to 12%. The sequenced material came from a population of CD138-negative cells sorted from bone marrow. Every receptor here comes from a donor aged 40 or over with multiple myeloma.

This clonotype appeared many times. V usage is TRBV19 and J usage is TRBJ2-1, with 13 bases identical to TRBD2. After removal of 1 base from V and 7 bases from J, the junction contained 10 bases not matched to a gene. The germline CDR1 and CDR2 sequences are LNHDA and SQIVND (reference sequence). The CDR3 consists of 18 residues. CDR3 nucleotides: TGTGCCAGTAGTATAGTCAAAACTAGCGGGGGGGCAAGGAATGAGCAGTTCTTC. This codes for CASSIVKTSGGARNEQFF.

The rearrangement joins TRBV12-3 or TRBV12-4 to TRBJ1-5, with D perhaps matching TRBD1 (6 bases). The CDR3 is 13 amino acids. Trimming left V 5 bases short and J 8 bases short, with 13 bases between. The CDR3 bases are TGTGCCAGCAGTGGGGGGGGGGCCAAGCCCCAGCATTTT. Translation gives CASSGGGAKPQHF.

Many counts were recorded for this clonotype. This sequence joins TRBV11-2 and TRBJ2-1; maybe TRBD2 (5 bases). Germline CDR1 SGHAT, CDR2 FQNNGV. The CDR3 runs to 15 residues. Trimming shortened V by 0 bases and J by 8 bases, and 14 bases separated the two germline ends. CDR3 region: CASSLDAGPFDEQFF. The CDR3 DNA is TGTGCCAGCAGCTTAGACGCGGGCCCCTTCGATGAGCAGTTCTTC.

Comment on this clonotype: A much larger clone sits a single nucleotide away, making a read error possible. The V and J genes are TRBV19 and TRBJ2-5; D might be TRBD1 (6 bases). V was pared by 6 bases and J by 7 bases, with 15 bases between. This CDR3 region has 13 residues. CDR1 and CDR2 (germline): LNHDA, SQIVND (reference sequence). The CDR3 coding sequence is TGTGCCAGTAGACCTACAGGGAAAGGGACCCAGTACTTC. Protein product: CASRPTGKGTQYF.

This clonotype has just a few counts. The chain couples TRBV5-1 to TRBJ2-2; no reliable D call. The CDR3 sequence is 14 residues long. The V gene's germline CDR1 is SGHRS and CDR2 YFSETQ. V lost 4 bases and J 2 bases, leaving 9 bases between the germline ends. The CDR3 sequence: CASSKDQNTGELFF. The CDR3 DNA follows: TGCGCCAGCAGCAAGGACCAAAACACCGGGGAGCTGTTTTTT.

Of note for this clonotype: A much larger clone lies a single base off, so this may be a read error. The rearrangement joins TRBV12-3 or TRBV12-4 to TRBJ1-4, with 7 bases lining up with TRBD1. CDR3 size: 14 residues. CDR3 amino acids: CASSLGDSNENLFF. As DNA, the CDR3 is TGTGCCAGCAGTTTAGGGGACAGTAATGAAAATCTGTTTTTT.

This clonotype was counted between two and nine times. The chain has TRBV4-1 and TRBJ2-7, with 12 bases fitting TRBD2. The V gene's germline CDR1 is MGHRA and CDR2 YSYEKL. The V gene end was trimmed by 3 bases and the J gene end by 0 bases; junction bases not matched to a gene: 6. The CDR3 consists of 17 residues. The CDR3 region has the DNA TGCGCCAGCAGCCAGGGACTAGCGGGTCCAAGCTCCTACGAGCAGTACTTC. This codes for CASSQGLAGPSSYEQYF.

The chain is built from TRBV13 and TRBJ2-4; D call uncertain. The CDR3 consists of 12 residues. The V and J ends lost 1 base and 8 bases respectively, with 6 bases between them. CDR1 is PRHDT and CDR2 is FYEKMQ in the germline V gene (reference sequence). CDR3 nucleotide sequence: TGTGCCAGCAGCTTAGAAAGGGACATTCAGTACTTC. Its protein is CASSLERDIQYF.

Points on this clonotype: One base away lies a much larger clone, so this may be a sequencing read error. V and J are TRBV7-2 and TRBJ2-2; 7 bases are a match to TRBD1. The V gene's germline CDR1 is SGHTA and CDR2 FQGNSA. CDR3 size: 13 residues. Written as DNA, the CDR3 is TGTGCCAGCAGCTCCGGGACAGTAGTGGAGCTGTCTTTT. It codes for CASSSGTVVELSF.

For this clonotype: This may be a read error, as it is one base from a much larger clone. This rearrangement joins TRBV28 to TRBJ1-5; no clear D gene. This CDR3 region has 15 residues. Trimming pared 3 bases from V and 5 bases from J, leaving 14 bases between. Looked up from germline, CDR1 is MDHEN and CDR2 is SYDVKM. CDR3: CASSFSGFGHQPQHF. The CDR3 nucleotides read TGTGCCAGCAGTTTCAGTGGGTTCGGCCATCAGCCCCAGCATTTT.

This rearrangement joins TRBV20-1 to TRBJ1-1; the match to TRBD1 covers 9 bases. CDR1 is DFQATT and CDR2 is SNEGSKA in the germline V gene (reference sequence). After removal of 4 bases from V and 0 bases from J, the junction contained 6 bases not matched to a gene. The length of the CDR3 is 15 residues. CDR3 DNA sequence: TGCAGTGCTAAAGGACAGGGGAGGGTGAACACTGAAGCTTTCTTT. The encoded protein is CSAKGQGRVNTEAFF.

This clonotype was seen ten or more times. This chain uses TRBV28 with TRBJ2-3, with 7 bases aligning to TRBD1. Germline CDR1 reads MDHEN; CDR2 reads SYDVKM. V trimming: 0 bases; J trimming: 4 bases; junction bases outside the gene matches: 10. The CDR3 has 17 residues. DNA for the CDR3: TGTGCCAGCAGTTTATGGTTCCGACAGGGTTTCGCAGATACGCAGTATTTT. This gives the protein CASSLWFRQGFADTQYF.

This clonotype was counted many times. CDR3 sequence reads: CASPRAGGPAEAFF. For the CDR3, the DNA is TGTGCCAGTCCCCGAGCGGGGGGGCCGGCTGAAGCTTTCTTT. This chain links TRBV7-9 with TRBJ1-1; D is perhaps TRBD1 (6 bases). The CDR3 has 14 residues. The germline V gene encodes CDR1 SEHNR and CDR2 FQNEAQ (reference sequence). V was pared by 9 bases and J by 6 bases, with 20 bases between.

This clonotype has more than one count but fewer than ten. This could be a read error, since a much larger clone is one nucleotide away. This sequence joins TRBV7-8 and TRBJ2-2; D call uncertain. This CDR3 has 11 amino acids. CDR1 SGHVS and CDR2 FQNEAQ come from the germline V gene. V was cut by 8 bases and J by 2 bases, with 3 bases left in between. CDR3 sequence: CASGNTGELFF. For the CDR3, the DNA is TGTGCCAGCGGCAACACCGGGGAGCTGTTTTTT.

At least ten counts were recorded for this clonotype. This CDR3 reads CASSQDTGRRAFF. Here the CDR3 DNA reads TGCGCCAGCAGCCAAGATACAGGGAGGCGGGCTTTCTTT. The chain is built from TRBV4-1 and TRBJ1-1, with D perhaps matching TRBD1 (6 bases). Germline CDR1 MGHRA, CDR2 YSYEKL. CDR3 length: 13 residues. V was cut by 0 bases and J by 11 bases, with 13 bases left in between.

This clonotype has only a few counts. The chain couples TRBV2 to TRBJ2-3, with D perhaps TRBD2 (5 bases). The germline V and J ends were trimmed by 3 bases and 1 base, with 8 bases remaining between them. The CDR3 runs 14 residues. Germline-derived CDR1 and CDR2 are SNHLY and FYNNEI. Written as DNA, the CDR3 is TGTGCCAGCAGTGATATGGGAGGCACAGATACGCAGTATTTT. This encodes CASSDMGGTDTQYF.

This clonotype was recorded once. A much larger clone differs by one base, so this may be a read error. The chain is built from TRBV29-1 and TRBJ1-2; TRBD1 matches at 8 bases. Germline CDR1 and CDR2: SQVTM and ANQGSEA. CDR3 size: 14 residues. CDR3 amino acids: CSVGQGMANYGHTF. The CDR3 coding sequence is TGCAGCGTAGGACAGGGTATGGCTAACTATGGCCACACCTTC.

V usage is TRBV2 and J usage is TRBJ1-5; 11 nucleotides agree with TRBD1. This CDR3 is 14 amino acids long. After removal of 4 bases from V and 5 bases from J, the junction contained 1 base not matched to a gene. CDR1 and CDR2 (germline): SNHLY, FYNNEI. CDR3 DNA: TGTGCCAGCAGTGGGACAGGGGGCGATCAGCCCCAGCATTTT. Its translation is CASSGTGGDQPQHF.

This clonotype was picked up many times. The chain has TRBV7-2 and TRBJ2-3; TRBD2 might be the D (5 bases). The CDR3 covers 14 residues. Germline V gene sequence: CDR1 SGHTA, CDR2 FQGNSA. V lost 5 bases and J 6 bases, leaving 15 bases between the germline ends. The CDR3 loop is CASSKKRLHDTQYF. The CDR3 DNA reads TGTGCCAGCAGCAAAAAGCGGCTCCATGATACGCAGTATTTT. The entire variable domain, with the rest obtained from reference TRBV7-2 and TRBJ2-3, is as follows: GAGVSQSPSNKVTEKGKDVELRCDPISGHTALYWYRQSLGQGLEFLIYFQGNSAPDKSGLPSDRFSAERTGGSVSTLTIQRTQQEDSAVYLCASSKKRLHDTQYFGPGTRLTVL.

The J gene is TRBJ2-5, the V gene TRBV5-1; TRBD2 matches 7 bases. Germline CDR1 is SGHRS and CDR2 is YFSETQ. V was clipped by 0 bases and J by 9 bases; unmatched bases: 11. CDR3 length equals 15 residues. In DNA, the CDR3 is TGCGCCAGCAGCTTGGCCCCCCGCGGGAGTGAGGCCCAGTACTTC. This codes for CASSLAPRGSEAQYF.

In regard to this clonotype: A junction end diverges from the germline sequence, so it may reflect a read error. The CDR3 here is CAGSLHSRTDTQYF. The CDR3 DNA reads TGTGCCGGCAGTTTACACAGCCGCACAGATACGCAGTATTTT. The rearrangement links TRBV12-3 or TRBV12-4 to TRBJ2-3; D not certain. This CDR3 spans 14 amino acids.

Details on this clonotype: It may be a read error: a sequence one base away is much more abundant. CDR3 nucleotide sequence: TGTGCCAGCAGCTTAGCGTGGCGGGGGGCCTACGATGAGCAGTTCTTC. Translation: CASSLAWRGAYDEQFF. The V and J genes are TRBV7-2 and TRBJ2-1, with 8 bases that match TRBD2. The CDR3 is 16 amino acids. The germline V gene has CDR1 SGHTA and CDR2 FQGNSA.

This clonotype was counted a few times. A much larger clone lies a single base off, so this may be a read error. The CDR3 DNA reads as TGTGCCAGCTCACCAGCACTGATGAACACTGAAGCTCTCTTT. Its translation: CASSPALMNTEALF. The rearrangement links TRBV18 to TRBJ1-1; no firm D call. This CDR3 is built from 14 residues. CDR1 is KGHSH and CDR2 is LQKENI in the germline V gene. Variable domain in full (rest from reference TRBV18 and TRBJ1-1): NAGVMQNPRHLVRRRGQEARLRCSPMKGHSHVYWYRQLPEEGLKFMVYLQKENIIDESGMPKERFSAEFPKEGPSILRIQQVVRGDSAAYFCASSPALMNTEALFGQGTRLTVV.

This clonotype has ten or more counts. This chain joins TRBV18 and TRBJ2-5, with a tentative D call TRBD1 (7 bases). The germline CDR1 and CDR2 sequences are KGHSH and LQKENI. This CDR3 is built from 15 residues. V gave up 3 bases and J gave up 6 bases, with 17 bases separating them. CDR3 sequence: CASSPRGDLRQTQYF. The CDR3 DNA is TGTGCCAGCTCACCCAGGGGGGACCTCCGACAGACCCAGTACTTC.

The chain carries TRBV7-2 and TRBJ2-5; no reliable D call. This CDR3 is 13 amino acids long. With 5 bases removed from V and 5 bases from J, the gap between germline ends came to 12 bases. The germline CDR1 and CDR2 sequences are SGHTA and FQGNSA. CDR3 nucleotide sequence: TGTGCCAGCAGCAATCGATACGGGGAGACCCAGTACTTC. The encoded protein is CASSNRYGETQYF. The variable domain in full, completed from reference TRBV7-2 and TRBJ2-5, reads GAGVSQSPSNKVTEKGKDVELRCDPISGHTALYWYRQSLGQGLEFLIYFQGNSAPDKSGLPSDRFSAERTGGSVSTLTIQRTQQEDSAVYLCASSNRYGETQYFGPGTRLLVL.

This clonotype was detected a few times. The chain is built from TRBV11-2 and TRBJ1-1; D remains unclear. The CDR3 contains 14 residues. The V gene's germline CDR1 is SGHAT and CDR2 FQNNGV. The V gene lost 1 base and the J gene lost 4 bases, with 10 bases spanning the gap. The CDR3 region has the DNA TGTGCCAGCAGCTTAGCGGGCGCCTCCACTGAAGCTTTCTTT. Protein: CASSLAGASTEAFF.

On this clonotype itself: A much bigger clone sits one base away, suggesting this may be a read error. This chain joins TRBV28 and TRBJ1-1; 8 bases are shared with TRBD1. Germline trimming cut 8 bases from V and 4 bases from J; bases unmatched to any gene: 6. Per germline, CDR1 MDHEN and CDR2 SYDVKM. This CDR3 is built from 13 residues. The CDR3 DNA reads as TGTGCCAGCGGGACAGGCCCGGGCACTGAAGCTTTCTTT. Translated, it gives CASGTGPGTEAFF.

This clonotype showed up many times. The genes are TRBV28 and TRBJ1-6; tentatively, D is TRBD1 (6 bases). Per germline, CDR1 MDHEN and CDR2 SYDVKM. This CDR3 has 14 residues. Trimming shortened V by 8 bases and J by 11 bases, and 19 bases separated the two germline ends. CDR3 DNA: TGTGCCAGCTGCGTACAGGGTCTCTTAGCACCCCTCCACTTT. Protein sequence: CASCVQGLLAPLHF.